This TCR beta chain was identified during a study of cytomegalovirus exposure and HLA in healthy donors. The study's findings and limits: Data from an earlier analysis indicated that most TCR beta V segments were productive either about 87% or about 30% of the time. The study put under 200 TCR beta chains on its list as cytomegalovirus-associated. An observed cluster of highly shared sequence variants was recorded as a likely sequencing artifact. In a later analysis, HLA-C alleles had the fewest associated TCRs, DRB1 alleles the most.

Of note for this clone: Its target is not known.

Researchers ran the PCR with 60 Vbeta and 13 Jbeta primers. Using immunoSEQ multiplex PCR, the repertoire was profiled, and TCRdb retains in-frame clones only, with some absent. The sample lists roughly 44,000 clones; about 85% were seen once. The V gene's germline CDR1 is SGHKS and CDR2 YYEKEE (reference sequence). CDR3 size: 15 residues. The V and J ends lost 3 bases and 4 bases respectively, with 16 bases between them. Sequencing input: PBMCs. The chain combines TRBV5-5 with TRBJ1-1; possible D gene TRBD1, 6 bases. The receptor was derived from a man between 50 and 59 years old in good health and CMV-seronegative. CDR3: CASSWGSGVRTEAFF. The DNA for the CDR3 is TGTGCCAGCAGCTGGGGGTCAGGGGTTCGCACTGAAGCTTTCTTT.